This T cell receptor (beta chain) was obtained from a study of T cell repertoires in aging, cancer and after chemotherapy. Study-wide points: Median generation probability rose over the chemotherapy interval in each cancer cohort, suggesting rebound thymic output.

Multiplex touch-down PCR with TRB-A/B primers amplified rearranged V-D-J TRB sequences. TCRdb itself ran the multiplex PCR reads through MiXCR, one entry per CDR3 protein. This sample carries 8,000 to 10,000 distinct CDR3 sequences, 24% of them seen once, and the ten largest clones take about 2.6%. Amplification of TCR beta used genomic DNA extracted from peripheral blood. In regard to this clonotype: The antigen is not known. At one end the junction does not follow the germline gene, possibly because of a read error.

The sequenced sample consisted of blood. This TCR was recovered from a human donor in good health.

This CDR3 is CASSVEPGTYGYTF. DNA of the CDR3: TGTGCCAGCAGCGTAGAACCTGGGACCTATGGCTACACCTTC. The chain uses TRBV5-1 and TRBJ1-2, with TRBD1 as a possible D gene (5 bases). The germline gives CDR1 SGHRS, CDR2 YFSETQ. This CDR3 comprises 14 residues. Together with reference TRBV5-1 and TRBJ1-2, the CDR3 gives the full variable domain: KAGVTQTPRYLIKTRGQQVTLSCSPISGHRSVSWYQQTPGQGLQFLFEYFSETQRNKGNFPGRFSGRQFSNSRSEMNVSTLELGDSALYLCASSVEPGTYGYTFGSGTRLTVV.